The entry below describes one T cell receptor beta chain. Its antigen remains unidentified. Sequencing of the DNA from cultured CD4+ T cells was carried out with the Oncomine TCR Beta short-read assay. From CD4+ T cells that had been cultured, genomic DNA was extracted. TCRdb passed the PCR reads through MiXCR, listing each CDR3 protein once. The sample lists 20,000 or so distinct CDR3 sequences, under 65% occurring once. The treatment: roughly 10-day PBMC culture with coronavirus spike peptide pools or control peptides (ViraFEST assay). Germline CDR1 and CDR2: SGHKS and YYEKEE (reference sequence). Trimming took 0 bases from V and 2 from J, leaving 13 bases between them. The CDR3 has 16 residues. This sample is part of a study of vaccination and CD4 T cells after COVID-19. Study-level background: Two of the convalescents were Hispanic, and the group consisted of six males and four females. The peptides that stimulated the cells were overlapping spike peptides from SARS-CoV-2, HCoV-NL63, HCoV-OC43 and HCoV-229E. The post-COVID samples were taken a median about 98 days after diagnosis, anywhere from 35 to 161.

The starting material was CD4+ T cells from blood, cultured in vitro, obtained after SARS-CoV-2 vaccination. The receptor's source is a human donor who had recovered from COVID-19. The gene calls are TRBV5-5 and TRBJ2-3, with a weak D call TRBD2 (6 bases). This CDR3 is CASSLAGGGLTDTQYF. The CDR3 region has the DNA TGTGCCAGCAGCTTGGCGGGTGGGGGACTCACAGATACGCAGTATTTT. The full variable domain, in which reference TRBV5-5 and TRBJ2-3 provide the parts outside the CDR3, is DAGVTQSPTHLIKTRGQQVTLRCSPISGHKSVSWYQQVLGQGPQFIFQYYEKEERGRGNFPDRFSARQFPNYSSELNVNALLLGDSALYLCASSLAGGGLTDTQYFGPGTRLTVL.